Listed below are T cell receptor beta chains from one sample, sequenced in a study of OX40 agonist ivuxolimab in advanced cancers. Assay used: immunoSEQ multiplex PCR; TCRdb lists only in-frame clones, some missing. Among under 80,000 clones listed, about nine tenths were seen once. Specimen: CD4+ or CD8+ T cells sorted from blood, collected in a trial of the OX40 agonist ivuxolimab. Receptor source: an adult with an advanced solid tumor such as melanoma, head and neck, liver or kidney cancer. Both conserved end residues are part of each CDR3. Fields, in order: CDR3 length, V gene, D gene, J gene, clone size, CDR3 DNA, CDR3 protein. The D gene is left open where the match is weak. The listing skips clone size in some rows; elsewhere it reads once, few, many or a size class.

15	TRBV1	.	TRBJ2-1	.	TGCACCAGCAGCCAATCCCCTAGCGGCCCCAATGAGCAGTTCTTC	CTSSQSPSGPNEQFF
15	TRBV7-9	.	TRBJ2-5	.	TGTGCCAGCAGCTTAGATGGGCAGTCTCGGGAGACCCAGTACTTC	CASSLDGQSRETQYF
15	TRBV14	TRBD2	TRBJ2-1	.	TGTGCCAGCAGCTACGGACTAGCGGGAGCTTATGAGCAGTTCTTC	CASSYGLAGAYEQFF
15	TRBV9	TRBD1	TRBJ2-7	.	TGTGCCAGCAGCGTAGTGGTGACAGGGCCCTACGAGCAGTACTTC	CASSVVVTGPYEQYF
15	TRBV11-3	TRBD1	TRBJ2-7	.	TGTGCCAGCAGCTTAGGACAGGGGATTTCCTACGAGCAGTACTTC	CASSLGQGISYEQYF
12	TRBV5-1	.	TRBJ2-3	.	TGCGCCAGCAGCTACGACAAGCCCCCGGGCTATTTT	CASSYDKPPGYF
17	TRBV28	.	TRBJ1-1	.	TGTGCCAGCAGACCCCTTAACCCGCGCAAGTTGAACACTGAAGCTTTCTTT	CASRPLNPRKLNTEAFF
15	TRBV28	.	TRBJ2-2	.	TGTGCCAGCAGTGCCATCTCCGGCACTACCGGGGAGCTGTTTTTT	CASSAISGTTGELFF
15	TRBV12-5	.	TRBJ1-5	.	TGTGCTAGTGGTGCTGAATCGGGGGGCAATCAGCCCCAGCATTTT	CASGAESGGNQPQHF
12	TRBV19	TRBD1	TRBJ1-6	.	TGTGCCAGCCAGACAGGGAGATCACCCCTCCACTTT	CASQTGRSPLHF
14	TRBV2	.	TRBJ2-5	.	TGTGCCAGCAGCGAGGGACTGACCCAAGAGACCCAGTACTTC	CASSEGLTQETQYF
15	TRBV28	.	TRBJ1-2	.	TGTGCCAGCAGTTCCGACCCCCAAAGAAACTATGGCTACACCTTC	CASSSDPQRNYGYTF
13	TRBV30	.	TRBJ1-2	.	TGTGCCTGGAGTGTGGGGGGGTCCTATGGCTACACCTTC	CAWSVGGSYGYTF
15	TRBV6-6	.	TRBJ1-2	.	TGTGCCAGCAGTGTAGGGCAGGGCCAAAACTATGGCTACACCTTC	CASSVGQGQNYGYTF
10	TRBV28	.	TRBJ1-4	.	TGTGCCACCGGAGGGGCACAACTGTTTTTT	CATGGAQLFF
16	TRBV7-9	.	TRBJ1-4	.	TGTGCCAGCAGCCCAGAGGTCACAAAAACAGGGGAAAAACTGTTTTTT	CASSPEVTKTGEKLFF
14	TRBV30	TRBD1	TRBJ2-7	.	TGTGCCTGGAGTGCGGGACAGGGAAGGTACGAGCAGTACTTC	CAWSAGQGRYEQYF
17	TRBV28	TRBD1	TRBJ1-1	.	TGTGCCAGCACCGGAAGGACAGGGGGCAGTTGGGACACTGAAGCTTTCTTT	CASTGRTGGSWDTEAFF
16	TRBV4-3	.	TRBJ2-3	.	TGCGCCAGCAGCCTCGGGCGCACCCAAAGCACAGATACGCAGTATTTT	CASSLGRTQSTDTQYF
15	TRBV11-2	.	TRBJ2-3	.	TGTGCCAGCAGCACCCGGAACTCGGGCACAGATACGCAGTATTTT	CASSTRNSGTDTQYF
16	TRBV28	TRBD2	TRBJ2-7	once	TGTGCCAGCAGCCTCCCCGGAGCGGGAGGGTCCTACGAGCAGTACTTC	CASSLPGAGGSYEQYF
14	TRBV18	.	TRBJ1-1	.	TGTGCCAGCTCACCGCAGGGGCTGAACACTGAAGCTTTCTTT	CASSPQGLNTEAFF
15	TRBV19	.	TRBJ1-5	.	TGTGCCAGTAGTATGTACGGGGCGCAGGATCAGCCCCAGCATTTT	CASSMYGAQDQPQHF
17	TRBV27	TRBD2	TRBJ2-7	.	TGTGCCAGCAGTTCCCCCTCTGGTAGCGGGGGTTCCTACGAGCAGTACTTC	CASSSPSGSGGSYEQYF
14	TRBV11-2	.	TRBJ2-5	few	TGTGCCAGCAGCTGGAGGGGAGGCCTAGAGACCCAGTACTTC	CASSWRGGLETQYF
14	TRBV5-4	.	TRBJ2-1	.	TGTGCCAGCAGCTTCGTAGAGCGAAACAATGAGCAGTTCTTC	CASSFVERNNEQFF
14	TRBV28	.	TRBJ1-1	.	TGTGCCAGCAGTTTGGGGGGGCTGAGCACTGAAGCTTTCTTT	CASSLGGLSTEAFF
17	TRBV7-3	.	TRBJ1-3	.	TGTGCCAGCAGCCCCAGTGGGGACCTCCACTCTGGAAACACCATATATTTT	CASSPSGDLHSGNTIYF
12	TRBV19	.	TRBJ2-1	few	TGTGCCAGTAGTGGAACAGGGAATGAGCAGTTCTTC	CASSGTGNEQFF
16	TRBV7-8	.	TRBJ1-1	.	TGTGCCAGCAGCTTAGCGGGTCGGGGCGGGGGCACTGAAGCTTTCTTT	CASSLAGRGGGTEAFF
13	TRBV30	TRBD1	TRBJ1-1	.	TGTGCCTGGAGGACAGGGCCGAACACTGAAGCTTTCTTT	CAWRTGPNTEAFF
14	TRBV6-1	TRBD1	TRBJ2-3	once	TGTGCCAGCGTACAGGGGGCTTATTTTTATACGCAGTATTTT	CASVQGAYFYTQYF
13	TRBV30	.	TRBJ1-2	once	TGTGCCTGGCGACAGCGCGCGGGCAATGGCTACACCTTC	CAWRQRAGNGYTF
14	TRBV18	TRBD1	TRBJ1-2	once	TGTGCCAGCTCGTCAGGACAGGTGGGCTTGGGCTACACCTTC	CASSSGQVGLGYTF
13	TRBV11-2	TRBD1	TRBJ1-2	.	TGTGCCAGCAGCTTAGCAGGGGGCAATGGCTACACCTTC	CASSLAGGNGYTF
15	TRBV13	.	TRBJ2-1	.	TGTGCCAGCAGCACCTCGGGACACGGACGGCAAGAGCAGTTCTTC	CASSTSGHGRQEQFF
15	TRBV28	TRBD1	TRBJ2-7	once	TGTGCCAGCAATCTTGTTGGGACAGTTTCCTACGAGCAGTACTTC	CASNLVGTVSYEQYF
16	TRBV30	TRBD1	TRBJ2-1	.	TGTGCCTGGAGTGTACTTGGGCAGGGGGCTGATAATGAGCAGTTCTTC	CAWSVLGQGADNEQFF
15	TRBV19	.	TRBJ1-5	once	TGTGCCAGTAGAGGGGGGAATAGACGCAATCAGCCCCAGCATTTT	CASRGGNRRNQPQHF
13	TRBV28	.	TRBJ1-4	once	TGTGCCAGCAGTCGGGCTTCTCTTGAAAAACTGTTTTTT	CASSRASLEKLFF
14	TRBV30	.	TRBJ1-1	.	TGTGCCTGGAGTTTAGGGGGGTCTAACACTGAAGCTTTCTTT	CAWSLGGSNTEAFF
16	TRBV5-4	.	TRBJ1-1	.	TGTGCCAGCAGCTTAGGTGTACGTCGAAAGAACACTGAAGCTTTCTTT	CASSLGVRRKNTEAFF
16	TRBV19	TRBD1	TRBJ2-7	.	TGTGCCAGTAGTCCCTCGGGGGGACAGGGGTCCTACGAGCAGTACTTC	CASSPSGGQGSYEQYF
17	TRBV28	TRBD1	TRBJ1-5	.	TGTGCCAGCAGTTTAGAGGGGCAGGGGGCTGACAATCAGCCCCAGCATTTT	CASSLEGQGADNQPQHF
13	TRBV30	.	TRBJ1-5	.	TGTGCCTGGAGTGAACAGAGCAATCAGCCCCAGCATTTT	CAWSEQSNQPQHF
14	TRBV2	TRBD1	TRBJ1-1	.	TGTGCCAGCAGACGACAGGGTGGGAACACTGAAGCTTTCTTT	CASRRQGGNTEAFF
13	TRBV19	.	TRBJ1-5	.	TGTGCCAGTAGTGGGTCGGCCGATCAGCCCCAGCATTTT	CASSGSADQPQHF
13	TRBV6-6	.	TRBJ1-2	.	TGTGCCAGCAGGATGTTAGAGGGGGGGGGCTACACCTTC	CASRMLEGGGYTF
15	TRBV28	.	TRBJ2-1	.	TGTGCCAGCAGTTTATTAGGTAGCTCCTACAATGAGCAGTTCTTC	CASSLLGSSYNEQFF
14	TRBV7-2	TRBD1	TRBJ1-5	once	TGTGCCAGCAGCATGGCAGGGGGCGATCAGCCCCAGCATTTT	CASSMAGGDQPQHF
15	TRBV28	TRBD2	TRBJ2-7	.	TGTGCCAGCAGTTTAACTAGCGGCGTCTCCTACGAGCAGTACTTC	CASSLTSGVSYEQYF
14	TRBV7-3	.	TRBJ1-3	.	TGTGCCAGCAGCCCGGGACAACCAACATCGACCATATATTTT	CASSPGQPTSTIYF